The sequence of this TCR beta chain was determined in a study of blood T cell repertoires in COVID-19. CDR1 SGHNT and CDR2 YYREEE come from the germline V gene (reference sequence). CDR3 length equals 17 residues. Trimming cost V 0 bases and J 0 bases; bases outside gene matches: 6. Using immunoSEQ multiplex PCR, the repertoire was profiled, and TCRdb retains in-frame clones only, with some absent. The sample lists over 15,000 clones, around 94% seen once, with 4.5% to 7% in the top ten. The V gene is TRBV5-4, the J gene TRBJ1-1, with TRBD1 matching over 9 bases. The TCR sequence derives from a human donor in a cohort sampled during active COVID-19. Sample: peripheral blood. CDR3 sequence: CASSLEQGADMNTEAFF. The CDR3 DNA sequence: TGTGCCAGCAGCTTGGAACAGGGGGCGGACATGAACACTGAAGCTTTCTTT.